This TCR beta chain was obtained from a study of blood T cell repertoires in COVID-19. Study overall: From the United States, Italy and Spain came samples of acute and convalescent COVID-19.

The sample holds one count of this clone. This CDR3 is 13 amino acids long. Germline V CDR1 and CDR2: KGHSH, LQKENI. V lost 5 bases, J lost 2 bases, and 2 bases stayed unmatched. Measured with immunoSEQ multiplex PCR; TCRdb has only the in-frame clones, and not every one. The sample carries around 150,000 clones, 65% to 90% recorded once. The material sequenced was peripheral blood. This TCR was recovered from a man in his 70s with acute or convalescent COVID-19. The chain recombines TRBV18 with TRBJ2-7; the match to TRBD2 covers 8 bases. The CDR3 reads CASSVSGTYEQYF. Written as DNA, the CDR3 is TGTGCCAGCTCAGTTAGCGGGACCTACGAGCAGTACTTC.